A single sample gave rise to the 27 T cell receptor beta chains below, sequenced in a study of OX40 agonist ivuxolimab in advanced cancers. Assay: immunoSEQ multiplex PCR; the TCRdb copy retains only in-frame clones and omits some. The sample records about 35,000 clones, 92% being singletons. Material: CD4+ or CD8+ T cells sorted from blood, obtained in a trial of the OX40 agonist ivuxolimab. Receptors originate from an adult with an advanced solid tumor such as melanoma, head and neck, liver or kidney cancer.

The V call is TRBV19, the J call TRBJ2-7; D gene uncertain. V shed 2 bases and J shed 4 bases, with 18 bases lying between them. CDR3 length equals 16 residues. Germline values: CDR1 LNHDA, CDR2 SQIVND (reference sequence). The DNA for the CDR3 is TGTGCCAGTAGTATACAAGTCGGACGGGTTTTGTACGAGCAGTACTTC. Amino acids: CASSIQVGRVLYEQYF.

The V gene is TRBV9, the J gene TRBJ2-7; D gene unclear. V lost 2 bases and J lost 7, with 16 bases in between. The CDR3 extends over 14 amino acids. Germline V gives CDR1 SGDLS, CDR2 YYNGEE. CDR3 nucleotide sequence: TGTGCCAGCAGCGTGTTAGACGGACCGACGGAGCAGTACTTC. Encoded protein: CASSVLDGPTEQYF.

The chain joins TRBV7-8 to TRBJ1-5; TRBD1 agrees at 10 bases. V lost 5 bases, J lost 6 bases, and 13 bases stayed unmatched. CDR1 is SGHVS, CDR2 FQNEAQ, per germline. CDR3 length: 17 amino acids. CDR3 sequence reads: CASSGLGQGDWSQPQHF. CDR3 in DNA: TGTGCCAGCAGCGGCCTTGGACAGGGGGATTGGAGTCAGCCCCAGCATTTT.

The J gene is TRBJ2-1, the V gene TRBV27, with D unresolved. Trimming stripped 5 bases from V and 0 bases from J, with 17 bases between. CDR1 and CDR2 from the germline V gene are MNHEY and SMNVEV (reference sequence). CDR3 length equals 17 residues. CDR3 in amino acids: CASSPRANRHSYNEQFF. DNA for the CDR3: TGTGCCAGCAGTCCGCGCGCGAACCGCCACTCCTACAATGAGCAGTTCTTC.

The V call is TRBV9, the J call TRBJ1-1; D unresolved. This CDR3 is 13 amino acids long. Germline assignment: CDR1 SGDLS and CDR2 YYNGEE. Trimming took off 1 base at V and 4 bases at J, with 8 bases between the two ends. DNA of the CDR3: TGTGCCAGCAGCGTAACGGGGAGCACTGAAGCTTTCTTT. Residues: CASSVTGSTEAFF.

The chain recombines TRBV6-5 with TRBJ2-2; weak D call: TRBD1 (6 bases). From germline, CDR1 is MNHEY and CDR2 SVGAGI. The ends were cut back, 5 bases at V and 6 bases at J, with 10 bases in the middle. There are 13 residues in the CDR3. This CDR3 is CASSLQGSGELFF. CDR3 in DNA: TGTGCCAGCAGTCTACAGGGCTCCGGGGAGCTGTTTTTT.

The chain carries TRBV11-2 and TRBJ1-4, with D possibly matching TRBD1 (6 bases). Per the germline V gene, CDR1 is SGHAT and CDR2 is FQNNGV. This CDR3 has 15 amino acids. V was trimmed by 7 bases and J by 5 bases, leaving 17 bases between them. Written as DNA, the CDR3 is TGTGCCAGCATCCGCTCTGGGGGCCGGAATGAAAAACTGTTTTTT. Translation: CASIRSGGRNEKLFF. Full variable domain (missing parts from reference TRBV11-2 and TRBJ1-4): EAGVAQSPRYKIIEKRQSVAFWCNPISGHATLYWYQQILGQGPKLLIQFQNNGVVDDSQLPKDRFSAERLKGVDSTLKIQPAKLEDSAVYLCASIRSGGRNEKLFFGSGTQLSVL.

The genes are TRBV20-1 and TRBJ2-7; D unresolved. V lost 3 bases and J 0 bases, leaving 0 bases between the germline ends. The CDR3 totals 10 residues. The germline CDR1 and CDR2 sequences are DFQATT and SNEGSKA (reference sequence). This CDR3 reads CSASSYEQYF. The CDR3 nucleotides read TGCAGTGCTAGCTCCTACGAGCAGTACTTC.

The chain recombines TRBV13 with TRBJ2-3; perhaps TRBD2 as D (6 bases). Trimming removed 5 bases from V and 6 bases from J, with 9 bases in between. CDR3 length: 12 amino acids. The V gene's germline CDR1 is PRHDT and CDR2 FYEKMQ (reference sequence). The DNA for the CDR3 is TGTGCCAGCAGCCTGACTAGGGATACGCAGTATTTT. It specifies CASSLTRDTQYF. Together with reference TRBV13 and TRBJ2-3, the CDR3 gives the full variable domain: AAGVIQSPRHLIKEKRETATLKCYPIPRHDTVYWYQQGPGQDPQFLISFYEKMQSDKGSIPDRFSAQQFSDYHSELNMSSLELGDSALYFCASSLTRDTQYFGPGTRLTVL.

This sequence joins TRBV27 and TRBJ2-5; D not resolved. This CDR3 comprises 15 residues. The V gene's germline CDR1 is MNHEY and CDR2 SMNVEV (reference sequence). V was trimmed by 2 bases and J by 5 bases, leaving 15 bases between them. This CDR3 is CASSLMGLGSETQYF. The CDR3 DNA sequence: TGTGCCAGCAGTTTAATGGGGTTGGGGTCCGAGACCCAGTACTTC.

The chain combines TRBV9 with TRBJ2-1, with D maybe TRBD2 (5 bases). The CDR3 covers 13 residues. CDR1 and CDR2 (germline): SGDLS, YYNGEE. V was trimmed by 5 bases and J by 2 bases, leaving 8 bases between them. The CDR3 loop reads CASSLATYNEQFF. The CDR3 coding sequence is TGTGCCAGCAGTCTAGCCACCTACAATGAGCAGTTCTTC.

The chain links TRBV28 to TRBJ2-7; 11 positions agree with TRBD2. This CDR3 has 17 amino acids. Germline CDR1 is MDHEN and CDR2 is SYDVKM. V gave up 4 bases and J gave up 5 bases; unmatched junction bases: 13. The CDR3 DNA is TGTGCCAGCAGTTCCTTAGCGGGAGGGCCTGGATTCCACGAGCAGTACTTC. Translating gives CASSSLAGGPGFHEQYF.

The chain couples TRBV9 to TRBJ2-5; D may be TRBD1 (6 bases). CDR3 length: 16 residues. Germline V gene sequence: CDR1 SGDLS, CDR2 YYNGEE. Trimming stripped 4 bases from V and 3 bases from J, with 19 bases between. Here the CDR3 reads CASSPQGSRPEETQYF. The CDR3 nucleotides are TGTGCCAGCAGCCCCCAGGGGAGCCGGCCCGAAGAGACCCAGTACTTC.

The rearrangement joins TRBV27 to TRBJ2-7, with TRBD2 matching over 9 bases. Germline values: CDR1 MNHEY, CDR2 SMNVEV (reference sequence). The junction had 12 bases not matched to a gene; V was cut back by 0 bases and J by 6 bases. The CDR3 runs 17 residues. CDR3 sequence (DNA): TGTGCCAGCAGTTTATCCCCCGGGCGGGAGGGCCTAGGCGAGCAGTACTTC. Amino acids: CASSLSPGREGLGEQYF.

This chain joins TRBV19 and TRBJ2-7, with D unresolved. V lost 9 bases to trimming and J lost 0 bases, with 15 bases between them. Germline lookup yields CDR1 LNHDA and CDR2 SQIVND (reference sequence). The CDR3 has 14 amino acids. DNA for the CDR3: TGTGCCAGCTCCTTGGGCCATTTCTCCTACGAGCAGTACTTC. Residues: CASSLGHFSYEQYF.

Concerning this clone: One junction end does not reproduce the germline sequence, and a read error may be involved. CDR3 amino acids: CASSQDPYRFYNEQFF. The CDR3 bases are TGCGCCAGCAGCCAAGATCCGTACAGATTCTACAATGAGCAGTTCTTC. The chain combines TRBV7-9 with TRBJ2-1; D remains ambiguous. Germline CDR1 SEHNR, CDR2 FQNEAQ (reference sequence). CDR3 length: 16 residues.

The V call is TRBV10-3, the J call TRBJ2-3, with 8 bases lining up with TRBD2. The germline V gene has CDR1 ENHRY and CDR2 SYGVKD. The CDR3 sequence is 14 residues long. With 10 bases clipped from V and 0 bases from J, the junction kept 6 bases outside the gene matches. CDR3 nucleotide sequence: TGTGCCACCTCACTAGCGGCTAGCACAGATACGCAGTATTTT. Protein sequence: CATSLAASTDTQYF.

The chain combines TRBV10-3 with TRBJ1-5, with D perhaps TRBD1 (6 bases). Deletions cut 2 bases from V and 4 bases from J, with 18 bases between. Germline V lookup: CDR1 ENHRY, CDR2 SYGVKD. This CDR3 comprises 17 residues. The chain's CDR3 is CAISERKGGGGNQPQHF. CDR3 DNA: TGTGCCATCAGTGAGAGAAAAGGGGGTGGTGGAAATCAGCCCCAGCATTTT.

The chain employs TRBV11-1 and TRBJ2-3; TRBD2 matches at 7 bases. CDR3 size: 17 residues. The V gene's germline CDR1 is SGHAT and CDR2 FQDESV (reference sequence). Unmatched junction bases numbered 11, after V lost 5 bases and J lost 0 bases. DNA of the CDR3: TGTGCCAGCAGCCTCCTGGGACTACTAACTAGCACAGATACGCAGTATTTT. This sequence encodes CASSLLGLLTSTDTQYF.

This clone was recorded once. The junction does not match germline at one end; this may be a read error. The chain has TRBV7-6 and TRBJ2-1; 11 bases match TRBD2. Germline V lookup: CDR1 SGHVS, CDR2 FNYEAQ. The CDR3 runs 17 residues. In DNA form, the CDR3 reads TGTGCCAGCAGCTCGACCCCCTTAGCGGGAGGGTACACTGAGCAGTTCTTC. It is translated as CASSSTPLAGGYTEQFF.

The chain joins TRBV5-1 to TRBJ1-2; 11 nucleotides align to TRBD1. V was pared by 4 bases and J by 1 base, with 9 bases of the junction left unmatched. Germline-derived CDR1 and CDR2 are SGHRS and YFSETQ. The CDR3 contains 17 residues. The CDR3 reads CASSARTGGQSNYGYTF. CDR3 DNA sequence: TGCGCCAGCAGCGCGAGGACAGGGGGCCAAAGTAACTATGGCTACACCTTC.

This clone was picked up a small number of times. Written as DNA, the CDR3 is TGCGCCAGCAGCCGCCTGACCGGGACTTTTGCAACTAATGAAAAACTGTTTTTT. It codes for CASSRLTGTFATNEKLFF. J is TRBJ1-4 and V is TRBV4-3; D perhaps matches TRBD1 (5 bases). This CDR3 contains 18 residues. The germline V gene has CDR1 LGHNA and CDR2 YSLEER. Trimming removed 4 bases at V and 0 bases at J, with 18 bases between.

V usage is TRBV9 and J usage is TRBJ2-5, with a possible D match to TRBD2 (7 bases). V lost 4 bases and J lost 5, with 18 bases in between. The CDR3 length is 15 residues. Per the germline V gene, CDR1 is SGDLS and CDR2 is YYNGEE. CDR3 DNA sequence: TGTGCCAGCAGCCCAGGGGAGGGCTGGGGGGAGACCCAGTACTTC. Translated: CASSPGEGWGETQYF.

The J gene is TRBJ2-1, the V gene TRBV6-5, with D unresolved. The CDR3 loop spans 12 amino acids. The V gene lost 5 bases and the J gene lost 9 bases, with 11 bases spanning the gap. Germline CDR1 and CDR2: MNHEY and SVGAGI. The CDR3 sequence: CASSPRFGEQFF. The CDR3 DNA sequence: TGTGCCAGCAGTCCACGGTTCGGTGAGCAGTTCTTC.

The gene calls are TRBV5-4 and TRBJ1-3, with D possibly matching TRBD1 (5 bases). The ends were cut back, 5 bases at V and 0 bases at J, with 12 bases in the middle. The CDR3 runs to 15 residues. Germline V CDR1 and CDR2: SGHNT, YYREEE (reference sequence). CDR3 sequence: CASRGTPSSGNTIYF. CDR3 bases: TGTGCCAGCAGAGGGACTCCTAGCTCTGGAAACACCATATATTTT.

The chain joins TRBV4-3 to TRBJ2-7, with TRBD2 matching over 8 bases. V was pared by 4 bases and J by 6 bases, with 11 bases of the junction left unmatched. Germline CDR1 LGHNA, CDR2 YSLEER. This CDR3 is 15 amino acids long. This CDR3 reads CASSPGGGGQGEQYF. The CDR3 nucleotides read TGCGCCAGCAGCCCGGGAGGGGGGGGTCAAGGCGAGCAGTACTTC.

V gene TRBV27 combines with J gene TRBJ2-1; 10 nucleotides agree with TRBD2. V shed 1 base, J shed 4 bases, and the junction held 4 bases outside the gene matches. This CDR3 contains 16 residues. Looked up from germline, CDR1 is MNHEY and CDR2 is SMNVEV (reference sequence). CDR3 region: CASSLFASGSYNEQFF. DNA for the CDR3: TGTGCCAGCAGTTTATTTGCTAGCGGGAGTTACAATGAGCAGTTCTTC.